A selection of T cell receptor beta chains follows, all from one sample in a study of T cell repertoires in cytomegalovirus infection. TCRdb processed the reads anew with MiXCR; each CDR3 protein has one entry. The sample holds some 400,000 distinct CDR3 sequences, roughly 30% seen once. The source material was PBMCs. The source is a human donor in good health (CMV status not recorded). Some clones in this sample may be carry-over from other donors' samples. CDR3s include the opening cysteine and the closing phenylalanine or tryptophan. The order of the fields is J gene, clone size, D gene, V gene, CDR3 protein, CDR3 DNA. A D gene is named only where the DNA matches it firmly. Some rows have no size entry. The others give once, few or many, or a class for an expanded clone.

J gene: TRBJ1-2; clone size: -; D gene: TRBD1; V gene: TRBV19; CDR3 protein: CASSTRDRGYCGYPF; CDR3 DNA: TGTGCCAGTAGTACTCGGGACAGAGGGTACTGTGGCTACCCCTTC
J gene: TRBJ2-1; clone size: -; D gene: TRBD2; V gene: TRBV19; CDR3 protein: CASSRTTPGTSSYNEQFF; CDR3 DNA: TGTGCCAGTAGTAGAACAACCCCCGGGACTAGCTCCTACAATGAGCAGTTCTTC
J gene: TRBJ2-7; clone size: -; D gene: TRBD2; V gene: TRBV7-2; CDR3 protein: CASRATSLRSSYEQYF; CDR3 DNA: TGTGCCAGCAGGGCGACTAGCCTGAGGAGCTCCTACGAGCAGTACTTC
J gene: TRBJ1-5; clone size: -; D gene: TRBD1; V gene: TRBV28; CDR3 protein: CAIGQGGNQPQHF; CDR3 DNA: TGTGCCATCGGACAGGGTGGGAATCAGCCCCAGCATTTT
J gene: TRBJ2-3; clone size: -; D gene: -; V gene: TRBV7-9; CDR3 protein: CASILLGGTTYTQYF; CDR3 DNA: TGTGCCAGCATCTTACTGGGGGGCACCACATATACGCAGTATTTT
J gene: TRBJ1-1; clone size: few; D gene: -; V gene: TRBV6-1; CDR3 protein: CATLGGGTEAFF; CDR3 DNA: TGTGCCACCCTAGGAGGGGGCACTGAAGCTTTCTTT
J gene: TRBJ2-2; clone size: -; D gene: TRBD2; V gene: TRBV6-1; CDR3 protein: CASSYERGTGELFF; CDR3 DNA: TGTGCCAGCAGTTATGAGCGGGGTACCGGGGAGCTGTTTTTT
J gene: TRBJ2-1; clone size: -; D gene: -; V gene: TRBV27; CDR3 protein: CASSLGRDDEQFF; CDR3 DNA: TGTGCCAGCAGTTTAGGCAGGGATGACGAGCAGTTCTTC
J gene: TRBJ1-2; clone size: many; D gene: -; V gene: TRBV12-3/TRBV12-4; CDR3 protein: CASSFAQGHGYTF; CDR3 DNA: TGTGCCAGCAGTTTCGCACAGGGTCATGGCTACACCTTC
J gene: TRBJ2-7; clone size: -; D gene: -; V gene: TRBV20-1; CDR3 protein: CSARDRGDGVGYEQYF; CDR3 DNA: TGCAGTGCTAGAGATCGGGGAGACGGGGTTGGCTACGAGCAGTACTTC
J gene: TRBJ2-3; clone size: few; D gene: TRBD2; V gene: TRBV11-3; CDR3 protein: CASSRGTSGGNTQYF; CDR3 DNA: TGTGCCAGCAGCAGAGGGACTAGCGGGGGAAATACGCAGTATTTT
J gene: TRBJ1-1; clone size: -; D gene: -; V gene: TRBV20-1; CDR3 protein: CSARAGTEAFF; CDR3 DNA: TGCAGTGCTAGAGCTGGCACTGAAGCTTTCTTT
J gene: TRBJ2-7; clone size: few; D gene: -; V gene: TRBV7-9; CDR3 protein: CASSLRGVYEQYF; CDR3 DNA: TGTGCCAGCAGCTTAAGGGGGGTCTACGAGCAGTACTTC
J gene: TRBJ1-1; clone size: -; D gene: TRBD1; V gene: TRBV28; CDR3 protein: CASSPPTGMVAAEAFF; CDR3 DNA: TGTGCCAGCAGTCCTCCGACAGGGATGGTCGCGGCTGAAGCTTTCTTT
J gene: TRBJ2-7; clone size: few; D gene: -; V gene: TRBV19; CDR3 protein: CASSISVQAPDEQYF; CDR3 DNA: TGTGCCAGTAGTATTTCAGTCCAGGCTCCCGACGAGCAGTACTTC
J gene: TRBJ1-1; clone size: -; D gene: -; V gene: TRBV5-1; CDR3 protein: CASSLQTSSTEAFF; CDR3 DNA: TGCGCCAGCAGCTTGCAAACCAGTTCCACTGAAGCTTTCTTT
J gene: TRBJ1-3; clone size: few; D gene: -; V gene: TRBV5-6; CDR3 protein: CASSLEGGTGNTIYF; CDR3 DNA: TGTGCCAGCAGCTTGGAGGGCGGAACTGGAAACACCATATATTTT
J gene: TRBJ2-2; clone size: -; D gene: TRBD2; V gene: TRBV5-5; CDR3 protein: CASSLGRGIDTGELFF; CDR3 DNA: TGTGCCAGCAGCTTGGGGCGGGGGATAGACACCGGGGAGCTGTTTTTT
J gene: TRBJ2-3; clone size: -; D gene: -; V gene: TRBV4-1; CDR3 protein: CASSPGAENPTDTQYF; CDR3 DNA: TGCGCCAGCAGCCCAGGAGCGGAAAACCCCACAGATACGCAGTATTTT
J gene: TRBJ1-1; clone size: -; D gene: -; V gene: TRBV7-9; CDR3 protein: CASSPPGVGTEAFF; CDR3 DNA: TGTGCCAGCAGCCCCCCCGGGGTTGGCACTGAAGCTTTCTTT
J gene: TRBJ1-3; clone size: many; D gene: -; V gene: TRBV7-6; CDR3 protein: CASSQQGSGNTIYF; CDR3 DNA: TGTGCCAGCAGCCAACAGGGCTCTGGAAACACCATATATTTT
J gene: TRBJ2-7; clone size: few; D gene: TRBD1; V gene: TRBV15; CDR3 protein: CATSGLRTGGVYEQYF; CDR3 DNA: TGTGCCACCAGTGGGCTCCGGACAGGGGGCGTATACGAGCAGTACTTC
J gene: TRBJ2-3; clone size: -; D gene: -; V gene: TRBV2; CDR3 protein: CASSARPTDTQYF; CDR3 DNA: TGTGCCAGCAGTGCAAGGCCCACGGATACGCAGTATTTT
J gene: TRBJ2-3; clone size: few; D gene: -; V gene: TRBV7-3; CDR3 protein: CASSLTGGRDTQYF; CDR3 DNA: TGTGCCAGCAGCTTAACGGGGGGGCGGGATACGCAGTATTTT
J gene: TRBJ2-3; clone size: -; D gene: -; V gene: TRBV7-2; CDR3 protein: CASSLVGSDTDTQYF; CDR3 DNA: TGTGCCAGCAGCTTAGTGGGGTCAGACACAGATACGCAGTATTTT
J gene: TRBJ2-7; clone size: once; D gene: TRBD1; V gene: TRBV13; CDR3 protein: CASSLATRDRGLEQYF; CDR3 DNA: TGTGCCAGCAGCTTAGCTACCCGGGACAGGGGGCTCGAGCAGTACTTC
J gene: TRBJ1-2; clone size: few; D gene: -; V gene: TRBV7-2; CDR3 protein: CASSVGAGDYGYTF; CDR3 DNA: TGTGCCAGCAGCGTCGGGGCGGGTGACTATGGCTACACCTTC